Shown below are 17 T cell receptor beta chains from a single sample sequenced in a study of CD8 T cells in ankylosing spondylitis. In TCRdb, the 5' RACE reads were re-called with MiXCR into one record per CDR3 protein. The sample consists of about 300,000 distinct CDR3 sequences, around a tenth of them appearing once. Sequencing was performed on blood, either unsorted or a sorted T cell fraction (not recorded which). The receptors were sampled from a female donor with ankylosing spondylitis or in good health (not recorded which).

This clonotype was recorded a few times. One end of the junction is discordant with germline, which a read error may explain. V usage is TRBV29-1 and J usage is TRBJ2-7; D unclear. The CDR3 has 13 amino acids. CDR1 is SQVTM and CDR2 is ANQGSEA in the germline V gene. CDR3 bases: TGCAGCGTTGAAGATCAAGTTTCCTCCGAGCAGTACTTC. Residues: CSVEDQVSSEQYF.

This clonotype was seen repeatedly, ten times or more. The chain uses TRBV6-1 and TRBJ1-4; D call uncertain. V lost 8 bases and J 0 bases, leaving 10 bases between the germline ends. CDR3 length: 14 residues. Germline V gene data show CDR1 as MNHNS and CDR2 as SASEGT. CDR3 coding DNA: TGTGCCAGCCGGAACGGGGCAACTAATGAAAAACTGTTTTTT. As protein: CASRNGATNEKLFF.

The gene calls are TRBV20-1 and TRBJ1-5; 11 positions agree with TRBD1. CDR1 is DFQATT and CDR2 is SNEGSKA in the germline V gene (reference sequence). V dropped 3 bases and J dropped 6; count of bases not matched to a gene: 7. CDR3 length equals 15 residues. The CDR3, as DNA: TGCAGTGCTAGTTTTGGGACAGGGGGACTTCAGCCCCAGCATTTT. Protein sequence: CSASFGTGGLQPQHF.

This clonotype was counted many times. The chain recombines TRBV5-1 with TRBJ1-1; no reliable D call. V lost 7 bases and J lost 4, with 14 bases in between. Germline-derived CDR1 and CDR2 are SGHRS and YFSETQ. The length of the CDR3 is 13 residues. The CDR3 region has the DNA TGCGCCAGCTCCCTCTCGCAGAGCACTGAAGCTTTCTTT. Residues: CASSLSQSTEAFF.

The table lists this clonotype with many counts. The V gene is TRBV7-8, the J gene TRBJ2-7; D remains ambiguous. Per the germline V gene, CDR1 is SGHVS and CDR2 is FQNEAQ. The CDR3 runs to 11 residues. The V end was cut by 5 bases, the J end by 3 bases, with 5 bases between. CDR3 sequence: CASSPDYEQYF. The CDR3 DNA follows: TGTGCCAGCAGCCCCGACTACGAGCAGTACTTC. The whole variable domain, remainder taken from reference TRBV7-8 and TRBJ2-7, is GAGVSQSPRYKVAKRGQDVALRCDPISGHVSLFWYQQALGQGPEFLTYFQNEAQLDKSGLPSDRFFAERPEGSVSTLKIQRTQQEDSAVYLCASSPDYEQYFGPGTRLTVT.

This clonotype came up many times. The V gene is TRBV7-8, the J gene TRBJ2-1, with D possibly being TRBD2 (6 bases). Trimming took off 3 bases at V and 7 bases at J, with 7 bases between the two ends. The germline gives CDR1 SGHVS, CDR2 FQNEAQ. The CDR3 extends over 12 amino acids. The CDR3 protein is CASSFRGNEQFF. CDR3 sequence (DNA): TGTGCCAGCAGCTTTCGGGGGAATGAGCAGTTCTTC.

The table lists this clonotype with a few counts. The chain is built from TRBV2 and TRBJ2-7; D unclear. Germline V gives CDR1 SNHLY, CDR2 FYNNEI. V gave up 6 bases and J gave up 12 bases, with 12 bases separating them. The CDR3 is 10 amino acids. The CDR3, as DNA: TGTGCCAGCAGCGGATTGGGTCTGTACTTC. It yields the protein CASSGLGLYF.

This clonotype was seen many times. CDR3 DNA sequence: TGCGCCAGCAGCCAGGGGACAGGGGCGGGCGAGCAGTACTTC. The encoded protein is CASSQGTGAGEQYF. V is TRBV4-3 and J is TRBJ2-7, with TRBD1 matching over 10 bases. Unmatched junction bases numbered 5, after V lost 3 bases and J lost 6 bases. Germline CDR1 LGHNA, CDR2 YSLEER. CDR3 length: 14 amino acids.

Many counts were recorded for this clonotype. The rearrangement joins TRBV14 to TRBJ2-5; perhaps TRBD1 as D (6 bases). The CDR3 is 14 residues long. The germline V gene encodes CDR1 SGHDN and CDR2 FVKESK. The ends were cut back, 2 bases at V and 2 bases at J, with 9 bases in the middle. Here the CDR3 DNA reads TGTGCCAGCAGCCAATTGGACAGACAAGAGACCCAGTACTTC. This translates into CASSQLDRQETQYF.

In its sample, this clonotype is medium-sized (0.01 to 0.1%). The genes are TRBV20-1 and TRBJ1-2; 12 bases are a match to TRBD1. Trimming took 5 bases from V and 4 from J; bases not matched to a gene: 5. CDR3 size: 14 residues. Germline assignment: CDR1 DFQATT and CDR2 SNEGSKA (reference sequence). CDR3 residues: CSAYRDRGLYGYTF. The CDR3 region has the DNA TGCAGTGCTTACCGGGACAGGGGGCTCTATGGCTACACCTTC.

This clonotype was seen ten or more times. The genes are TRBV14 and TRBJ1-6, with D possibly TRBD1 on 5 matching bases. Germline V gene lookup returns CDR1 SGHDN and CDR2 FVKESK. The CDR3 is 14 amino acids. V was cut by 6 bases and J by 7 bases, with 13 bases left in between. The CDR3 DNA sequence: TGTGCCAGCAGTCCGGGACTGCTGAATTCACCCCTCCACTTT. Translation: CASSPGLLNSPLHF.

About this clonotype itself: It is likely a read error, because the conserved phenylalanine at the end of the CDR3 is missing. CDR3 in amino acids: CSARVGLAAYNEQFL. The DNA of the CDR3 is TGCAGTGCTAGGGTGGGACTAGCAGCCTACAATGAGCAGTTCTTA. The J gene is TRBJ2-1, the V gene TRBV20-1; 9 bases match TRBD2. The CDR3 sequence is 15 residues long. CDR1 is DFQATT, CDR2 SNEGSKA, per germline (reference sequence). V lost 3 bases, J lost 2 bases, and 5 bases stayed unmatched.

This chain connects TRBV18 to TRBJ2-1; TRBD1 is a possible D gene (6 bases). CDR1 is KGHSH and CDR2 is LQKENI in the germline V gene. Trimming removed 4 bases from V and 0 bases from J, with 13 bases in between. This CDR3 contains 16 residues. CDR3 residues: CASSHGTQSSYNEQFF. The CDR3 nucleotides are TGTGCCAGCTCACACGGGACACAGAGCTCCTACAATGAGCAGTTCTTC.

In this sample, this clonotype turned up a few times. The gene calls are TRBV6-1 and TRBJ2-5; 10 positions agree with TRBD1. J was trimmed by 7 bases and V by 4 bases; bases with no gene match: 12. This CDR3 contains 16 residues. The germline V gene has CDR1 MNHNS and CDR2 SASEGT. This CDR3 reads CASSGVGTGVNGTQYF. The CDR3 DNA sequence: TGTGCCAGCAGTGGCGTGGGGACAGGGGTCAACGGGACCCAGTACTTC.

This clonotype has at least ten counts. This chain links TRBV12-3 or TRBV12-4 with TRBJ2-1, with TRBD2 identical over 7 bases. The V and J ends lost 3 bases and 2 bases, in that order; junction bases with no gene match: 7. The CDR3 consists of 16 residues. In DNA, the CDR3 is TGTGCCAGCAGTTTTGGCGGGAGAATCGCCTACAATGAGCAGTTCTTC. This gives the protein CASSFGGRIAYNEQFF.

This chain joins TRBV14 and TRBJ2-3; no clear D. There are 14 residues in the CDR3. Germline V gives CDR1 SGHDN, CDR2 FVKESK. V was shortened by 1 base and J by 9 bases, with 14 bases between the two germline ends. CDR3 in DNA: TGTGCCAGCAGCCAAGCTTTGACATCCGGCACGCAGTATTTT. Protein: CASSQALTSGTQYF.

This clonotype was seen ten or more times. The chain couples TRBV6-5 to TRBJ1-4, with 10 bases aligning to TRBD1. V lost 0 bases and J lost 1; bases outside the gene matches: 5. Germline V gene lookup returns CDR1 MNHEY and CDR2 SVGAGI. The CDR3 contains 18 residues. CDR3 nucleotides: TGTGCCAGCAGTTACTCCGGGACAGGGGTGGTAACTAATGAAAAACTGTTTTTT. Translating gives CASSYSGTGVVTNEKLFF.